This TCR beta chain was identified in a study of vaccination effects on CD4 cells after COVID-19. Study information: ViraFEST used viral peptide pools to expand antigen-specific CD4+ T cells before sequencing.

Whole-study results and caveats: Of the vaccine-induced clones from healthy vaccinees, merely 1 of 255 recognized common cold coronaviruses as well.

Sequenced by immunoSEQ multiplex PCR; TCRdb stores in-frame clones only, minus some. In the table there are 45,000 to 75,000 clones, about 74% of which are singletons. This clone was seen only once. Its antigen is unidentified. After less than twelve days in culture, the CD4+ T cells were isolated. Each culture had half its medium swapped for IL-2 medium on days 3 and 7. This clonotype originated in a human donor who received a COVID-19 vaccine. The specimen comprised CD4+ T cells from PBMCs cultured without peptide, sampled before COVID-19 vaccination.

DNA for the CDR3: TGTGCCAGCAGAGGCAGGGAACGGTCTGAAGCTTTCTTT. It specifies CASRGRERSEAFF. This chain links TRBV6-6 with TRBJ1-1; possible D gene TRBD1, 5 bases. CDR3 length equals 13 residues. Germline loops: CDR1 MNHNY, CDR2 SVGAGI (reference sequence). Trimming stripped 6 bases from V and 6 bases from J, with 14 bases between.